The clone carrying this T cell receptor beta chain has at least ten counts. These data come from a study of T-cell memory formation after mild COVID-19. Amplification by 5'RACE using constant-segment primers produced TCR alpha and TCR beta cDNA libraries that carried sample barcodes and UMIs. TCRdb reprocessed the 5' RACE reads via MiXCR and lists one record per CDR3 protein. This repertoire shows just under 550,000 distinct CDR3 sequences, roughly 20% found once; its top ten account for roughly an eighth. This CDR3 has 14 residues. Germline CDR1 SEHNR, CDR2 FQNEAQ (reference sequence). The V end was cut by 4 bases, the J end by 1 base, with 11 bases between.

The chain carries TRBV7-9 and TRBJ2-7; D gene uncertain. The specimen was PBMCs or a T cell subset sorted from them (not recorded which). The TCR comes from an adult woman who had mild COVID-19 (a few samples of this study predate the infection). Cell type and time point are not known. In DNA, the CDR3 is TGTGCCAGCAGCTCCCCGGGTCAATCCTACGAGCAGTACTTC. This translates into CASSSPGQSYEQYF.